This is a list of T cell receptor beta chains from one sample in a study of CD8 T cells in Susac syndrome. In TCRdb, the immunoSEQ multiplex PCR reads were re-called with MiXCR into one record per CDR3 protein. The repertoire holds 200,000 to 300,000 distinct CDR3 sequences, with around 93% as singletons. Sequenced: CD4+ T cells from PBMCs. The source of these receptors is a human donor with multiple sclerosis. Both conserved end residues are part of each CDR3. D genes are given only for firm matches. Clone size is stated in some rows and not others, as once, few, many or a class when expanded.

TRBD1,TRBJ1-1,NA,TRBV5-1,CASSLEGQGNTEAFF,TGCGCCAGCAGCTTGGAAGGACAGGGTAACACTGAAGCTTTCTTT
NA,TRBJ2-2,NA,TRBV6-2/TRBV6-3,CASSYGGALGELFF,TGTGCCAGCAGTTACGGGGGCGCTCTAGGGGAGCTGTTTTTT
NA,TRBJ2-5,NA,TRBV20-1,CSATRGETQYF,TGCAGTGCTACCAGGGGAGAGACCCAGTACTTC
NA,TRBJ2-5,NA,TRBV28,CASRPLGYGTQYF,TGTGCCAGCAGGCCCCTAGGGTATGGGACCCAGTACTTC
TRBD2,TRBJ2-5,NA,TRBV20-1,CSGRGLAGETQYF,TGCAGTGGCAGGGGACTAGCGGGGGAGACCCAGTACTTC
NA,TRBJ2-2,NA,TRBV9,CASSAPGPNTGELFF,TGTGCCAGCAGCGCCCCGGGACCAAACACCGGGGAGCTGTTTTTT
NA,TRBJ2-3,NA,TRBV20-1,CSARDSYADTQYF,TGCAGTGCTAGAGATTCCTACGCGGATACGCAGTATTTT
NA,TRBJ2-3,NA,TRBV7-9,CASNFWDGRISSTDTQYF,TGTGCCAGCAACTTCTGGGACGGACGAATTTCTAGCACAGATACGCAGTATTTT
NA,TRBJ1-5,once,TRBV6-1,CASTRAINQPQHF,TGTGCCAGCACCCGGGCGATCAATCAGCCCCAGCATTTT
TRBD1,TRBJ1-5,once,TRBV18,CASSPSDREDQPQHF,TGTGCCAGCTCACCATCGGACAGGGAGGATCAGCCCCAGCATTTT
NA,TRBJ2-3,NA,TRBV15,CATSKGTLGDGTQYF,TGTGCCACCAGCAAAGGGACACTCGGAGACGGTACGCAGTATTTT
NA,TRBJ1-2,NA,TRBV20-1,CSAARGQKGNGYTF,TGCAGTGCTGCCCGGGGACAAAAGGGGAATGGCTACACCTTC
TRBD2,TRBJ2-1,NA,TRBV29-1,CSVKGLAGDNEQFF,TGCAGCGTTAAGGGACTAGCGGGGGACAATGAGCAGTTCTTC
NA,TRBJ2-7,NA,TRBV19,CASSITGMTYEQYF,TGTGCCAGTAGTATAACGGGTATGACCTACGAGCAGTACTTC
NA,TRBJ2-5,NA,TRBV5-1,CASREQGEGTQYF,TGCGCCAGCAGAGAACAGGGTGAAGGGACCCAGTACTTC
NA,TRBJ2-1,NA,TRBV5-1,CASGALHGDEQFF,TGCGCCAGCGGAGCCCTCCACGGCGATGAGCAGTTCTTC
NA,TRBJ1-3,NA,TRBV7-9,CASSLRRDGGSGNTIYF,TGTGCCAGCAGCTTAAGGAGGGACGGGGGCTCTGGAAACACCATATATTTT
NA,TRBJ2-1,NA,TRBV29-1,CSVEIAYGGLYNEQFF,TGCAGCGTTGAAATAGCCTATGGAGGGTTATACAATGAGCAGTTCTTC
NA,TRBJ2-3,NA,TRBV11-3,CASSSSGPRGGTDTQYF,TGTGCCAGCAGCTCCTCGGGACCTAGAGGTGGCACAGATACGCAGTATTTT
TRBD1,TRBJ1-5,few,TRBV19,CASTLTGGNQPQHF,TGTGCCAGTACCCTGACAGGGGGCAATCAGCCCCAGCATTTT
NA,TRBJ1-2,NA,TRBV20-1,CSARVIAGSGYTF,TGCAGTGCTAGAGTGATTGCAGGATCGGGCTACACCTTC
TRBD1,TRBJ1-1,NA,TRBV29-1,CSGQGGRGVTEAFF,TGCAGCGGACAGGGTGGGCGCGGTGTGACTGAAGCTTTCTTT
NA,TRBJ2-7,NA,TRBV29-1,CSVEFQGGVPDEQYF,TGCAGCGTTGAATTCCAAGGCGGGGTTCCCGACGAGCAGTACTTC
TRBD2,TRBJ2-2,NA,TRBV19,CASSPSPLAGGNTGELFF,TGTGCCAGTAGTCCGAGCCCCCTAGCGGGGGGGAACACCGGGGAGCTGTTTTTT
NA,TRBJ1-1,NA,TRBV4-1,CASSSTGAGTEAFF,TGCGCCAGCAGTTCGACGGGGGCAGGGACTGAAGCTTTCTTT
NA,TRBJ1-1,NA,TRBV20-1,CSAPNDYGAGTEAFF,TGCAGTGCTCCCAATGATTACGGGGCGGGCACTGAAGCTTTCTTT
NA,TRBJ2-3,NA,TRBV20-1,CSAREAAGSIRDTQYF,TGCAGTGCTAGAGAAGCAGCGGGCTCAATTCGGGATACGCAGTATTTT
TRBD2,TRBJ2-3,once,TRBV2,CASSEGSGRVTQYF,TGTGCCAGCAGTGAGGGTAGCGGGAGGGTCACGCAGTATTTT
NA,TRBJ1-1,NA,TRBV4-1,CASSQDRRGARLGSTEAFF,TGCGCCAGCAGCCAAGATCGTCGGGGGGCGCGTCTCGGGAGCACTGAAGCTTTCTTT
NA,TRBJ1-5,once,TRBV10-2,CASSESFRVQPQHF,TGCGCCAGCAGTGAGTCGTTCAGGGTTCAGCCCCAGCATTTT
NA,TRBJ2-5,few,TRBV9,CASSESQGGRQETQYF,TGTGCCAGCAGCGAGAGTCAGGGGGGGAGACAAGAGACCCAGTACTTC
NA,TRBJ2-2,NA,TRBV2,CASITGRGPGELFF,TGTGCCAGCATAACGGGCCGTGGTCCCGGGGAGCTGTTTTTT
TRBD1,TRBJ1-1,NA,TRBV28,CASSRGGPSEAFF,TGTGCCAGCAGTCGAGGGGGCCCTTCTGAAGCTTTCTTT
NA,TRBJ1-1,NA,TRBV7-9,CASSLDGGNGEAFF,TGTGCCAGCAGCTTAGATGGCGGGAATGGTGAAGCTTTCTTT
NA,TRBJ1-6,NA,TRBV7-8,CASSSGHLGNSPLHF,TGTGCCAGCAGCTCGGGACACCTTGGGAATTCACCCCTCCACTTT
NA,TRBJ2-7,once,TRBV12-5,CASGFTETVGYEQYF,TGTGCTAGTGGTTTCACAGAAACGGTGGGCTACGAGCAGTACTTC
NA,TRBJ1-2,NA,TRBV30,CAWTPGYGYTF,TGTGCCTGGACCCCAGGCTATGGCTACACCTTC
TRBD2,TRBJ2-4,NA,TRBV6-1,CASSEVGSGRAAHF,TGTGCCAGCAGTGAAGTAGGTAGCGGGAGGGCCGCACACTTC
NA,TRBJ2-7,NA,TRBV5-1,CASTFDSQGYEQYF,TGCGCCAGCACCTTCGACTCACAGGGCTACGAGCAGTACTTC
NA,TRBJ2-2,NA,TRBV7-2,CASSLGLDPGELFF,TGTGCCAGCAGCTTAGGTCTAGACCCCGGGGAGCTGTTTTTT
TRBD2,TRBJ2-1,NA,TRBV5-4,CASSLGAGGEQFF,TGTGCCAGCAGCTTGGGAGCGGGGGGAGAGCAGTTCTTC
NA,TRBJ1-2,NA,TRBV20-1,CSAELEGGGYGYTF,TGCAGTGCCGAGCTAGAGGGGGGTGGCTATGGCTACACCTTC
NA,TRBJ2-3,NA,TRBV5-4,CASSFMGSTDTQYF,TGTGCCAGCAGCTTCATGGGGTCAACAGATACGCAGTATTTT
TRBD2,TRBJ2-2,NA,TRBV28,CASSLSGRPGELFF,TGTGCCAGCAGCCTCAGCGGGAGGCCCGGGGAGCTGTTTTTT
NA,TRBJ2-3,NA,TRBV10-3,CAISEGQGSTDTQYF,TGTGCCATCAGTGAAGGCCAGGGAAGCACAGATACGCAGTATTTT
NA,TRBJ2-5,NA,TRBV3-1,CASSQVGRNKETQYF,TGTGCCAGCAGCCAAGTCGGGCGAAATAAAGAGACCCAGTACTTC
TRBD2,TRBJ2-1,NA,TRBV6-2/TRBV6-3,CASSNGPGGIDNEQFF,TGTGCCAGCAGCAATGGGCCGGGAGGGATCGACAATGAGCAGTTCTTC
TRBD1,TRBJ1-2,NA,TRBV29-1,CSVEGQGPYGYTF,TGCAGCGTTGAAGGACAGGGACCGTATGGCTACACCTTC
NA,TRBJ2-3,NA,TRBV5-1,CASRRGTEPTDTQYF,TGCGCCAGCAGACGAGGTACAGAACCCACAGATACGCAGTATTTT
TRBD2,TRBJ2-7,NA,TRBV4-1,CASSRTSGASYEQYF,TGCGCCAGCAGCCGAACTAGCGGGGCCTCCTACGAGCAGTACTTC
NA,TRBJ2-7,once,TRBV6-2/TRBV6-3,CASSYGTDFNEQYF,TGTGCCAGCAGTTACGGGACGGACTTCAACGAGCAGTACTTC
NA,TRBJ2-2,NA,TRBV25-1,CASSDWRVGAGELFF,TGTGCCAGCAGTGACTGGAGGGTGGGCGCCGGGGAGCTGTTTTTT
TRBD1,TRBJ1-5,NA,TRBV20-1,CSARNRGLGSNQPQHF,TGCAGTGCTAGGAACAGGGGGCTGGGTAGCAATCAGCCCCAGCATTTT
NA,TRBJ2-1,NA,TRBV4-2,CASSQDFRGRSHNEQFF,TGTGCCAGCAGCCAAGACTTCAGGGGCCGATCACACAATGAGCAGTTCTTC
NA,TRBJ1-5,NA,TRBV20-1,CSARDPTRVYSNQPQHF,TGCAGTGCTAGAGACCCAACAAGGGTGTATAGCAATCAGCCCCAGCATTTT
TRBD1,TRBJ2-5,NA,TRBV15,CATSPGGARETQYF,TGTGCCACCAGTCCAGGGGGCGCACGGGAGACCCAGTACTTC
NA,TRBJ2-5,NA,TRBV6-1,CASSVTTFRGGETQYF,TGTGCCAGCAGTGTTACTACATTCAGGGGGGGCGAGACCCAGTACTTC
NA,TRBJ1-2,NA,TRBV28,CASGSYGYTF,TGTGCCAGCGGTTCTTATGGCTACACCTTC
NA,TRBJ1-1,NA,TRBV6-5,CASSYGGVSLNTEAFF,TGTGCCAGCAGTTACGGGGGGGTCAGCTTGAACACTGAAGCTTTCTTT